The next 2 T cell receptor beta chains were all read from a single sample in a study of response to subunit inactivated influenza vaccine. TCRdb independently ran MiXCR on the RT-PCR reads; one entry per CDR3 protein. This table has some 800,000 distinct CDR3 sequences, about 20% appearing once. The specimen was PBMCs from blood, collected roughly 5 days after vaccination. Receptors originate from a man aged 45-65 years who received an inactivated influenza vaccine.

This clonotype was picked up a small number of times. This chain uses TRBV7-2 with TRBJ2-1, with D tentatively TRBD2 (5 bases). The CDR3 is made up of 13 amino acids. The ends were cut back, 5 bases at V and 8 bases at J, with 13 bases in the middle. CDR1 is SGHTA and CDR2 is FQGNSA in the germline V gene. The CDR3 DNA reads TGTGCCAGCAGCCTTCAGGTGAGGGATGAGCAGTTCTTC. Amino acid sequence: CASSLQVRDEQFF.

The V gene is TRBV7-6, the J gene TRBJ2-7, with D unclear. The CDR3 is 15 amino acids. V was pared by 1 base and J by 1 base, with 11 bases between. Per the germline V gene, CDR1 is SGHVS and CDR2 is FNYEAQ. CDR3 DNA: TGTGCCAGCAGCTTAGACCCAAGCTCATCCTACGAGCAGTACTTC. This gives the protein CASSLDPSSSYEQYF.